The present TCR beta chain was sequenced within a study of CD8 T cells in ankylosing spondylitis. Study outcomes and limitations: Several of the motif variants were reported before in synovial fluid and blood from reactive arthritis. What appeared characteristic of ankylosing spondylitis blood was a TCR beta motif of about eight highly homologous variants.

Comment on this clonotype: Its specificity is unknown.

Germline-derived CDR1 and CDR2 are SQVTM and ANQGSEA. V lost 7 bases and J lost 8, with 9 bases in between. CDR3 size: 10 residues. TCRdb redid the calling of the 5' RACE reads with MiXCR, one entry per CDR3 protein. The sample contains fewer than 250,000 distinct CDR3 sequences, about 10% of which appear only once. This chain connects TRBV29-1 to TRBJ1-3; possible D gene TRBD1, 5 bases. The TCR was taken from a male donor with ankylosing spondylitis or in good health (not recorded which). Material: blood, either unsorted or a sorted T cell fraction (not recorded which). The CDR3 nucleotides are TGCAGCGCTGGGGCTGACACCATATATTTT. Its translation is CSAGADTIYF. Combining the CDR3 with reference TRBV29-1 and TRBJ1-3 gives the whole variable domain SAVISQKPSRDICQRGTSLTIQCQVDSQVTMMFWYRQQPGQSLTLIATANQGSEATYESGFVIDKFPISRPNLTFSTLTVSNMSPEDSSIYLCSAGADTIYFGEGSWLTVV.